The text below deals with one TCR beta chain. The antigen it binds to is not known. Base qualities are not provided; no much larger clone lies one nucleotide away. One collaborating source in Seattle enrolled patients while the patients were actively infected and followed the patients over time throughout the course of disease. Collaborating institutions collected whole blood in K2EDTA tubes following their own protocols. Collaborator samples were shipped for TCRbeta analysis as frozen whole blood, isolated PBMCs, or DNA extracted from either sample type. Deletion took 0 bases off V and 4 bases off J, with a span of 9 bases between the germline ends. The CDR3 has 15 amino acids, counting the end cysteine and phenylalanine. Of the read, only the CDR3 DNA is kept; its 45 bases are in frame from base 1. Looking up the germline V gene yields CDR1 LGHNA and CDR2 YSLEER. TCRbeta CDR3 regions were amplified from genomic DNA by means of the immunoSEQ Assay, a bias-controlled multiplex PCR. The study's own analysis went as follows. The number of nucleated cells in each sample was estimated from the amplification of reference gene primers within the assay. Sequence reads were collapsed and filtered to measure the absolute abundance of every unique TCRbeta CDR3 rearrangement. Productive Simpson clonality was computed per sample as the square root of Simpson's diversity index over productive rearrangements. The table comes from immuneACCESS by way of TCRdb, which keeps in-frame sequences with V and J called. Part of the clones is missing from these tables; in studies checked, under half for an unresolved V gene and the rest for unknown reasons. Clone size and V and J calls were adopted from that table, with D and trimming inferred from the DNA. Within this sample are about 160,000 clones, with 60% to 85% of them counted one time only. The ten biggest clones cover approximately 7.7% of the sample.

This entry comes from a study of blood T cell repertoires in COVID-19 (dated by TCRdb to between 2020 and 2021). General notes on the study: Collaborator samples came from the United States, Italy and Spain and covered acute and convalescent phases of COVID-19. The material from the prospective study consisted of cDNA or gDNA derived from T cells, B-cell-depleted T cells, or PBMCs. The dataset comprised deeply sampled blood TCRbeta repertoires from subjects exposed to, actively infected with, or recovered from COVID-19. The samples were drawn from two sources: the first 160 participants of the ongoing ImmuneRACE study, and fewer than 1,500 subjects contributed by 6 global collaborators. Where HLA class I and class II types were available, the types were taken from metadata supplied by the sample provider, not from assay-based typing. Nearly every sample came with metadata listing a de-identified subject ID, COVID-19 status, age in years and sex. The repertoires were released in a freely available public database intended as a resource for research on the immune response to SARS-CoV-2.

Study-wide findings and limitations: The quantity of clinical and demographic metadata differed by source and by participant and was supplied without curation.

The receptor was derived from an older woman with COVID-19, enrolled during active disease. The sequencing sample was made of peripheral blood. Rearrangement joined TRBV4-3 to TRBJ2-2, with the identity of the D gene unclear. The sequence in DNA is TGCGCCAGCAGCCAAGATATCCACGGCACCGGGGAGCTGTTTTTT. Its amino acids are CASSQDIHGTGELFF.